The next 20 T cell receptor beta chains were all read from a single sample in a study of cytomegalovirus exposure and HLA in healthy donors. The PCR was carried out with 60 Vbeta primers and 13 Jbeta primers. Sequenced by immunoSEQ multiplex PCR; TCRdb stores in-frame clones only, minus some. The repertoire consists of roughly 160,000 clones, with around four fifths occurring once and the leading ten covering about 10%. Source material: PBMCs. The receptors come from a man between 50 and 59 years old in good health and CMV-seropositive.

V and J are TRBV5-4 and TRBJ2-3; 10 bases match TRBD2. The CDR3 runs to 16 residues. The germline gives CDR1 SGHNT, CDR2 YYREEE (reference sequence). V trimming: 4 bases; J trimming: 1 base; junction bases outside the gene matches: 6. CDR3 coding DNA: TGTGCCAGCAGCAACCTGGGACTAGCGCGCACAGATACGCAGTATTTT. This codes for CASSNLGLARTDTQYF.

This sequence joins TRBV18 and TRBJ2-6; maybe TRBD1 (5 bases). The CDR3 extends over 17 amino acids. From germline, CDR1 is KGHSH and CDR2 LQKENI. V was pared by 3 bases and J by 0 bases, with 12 bases between. DNA of the CDR3: TGTGCCAGCTCACCCTTCCAGGGTATCTCTGGGGCCAACGTCCTGACTTTC. As protein: CASSPFQGISGANVLTF.

The chain has TRBV29-1 and TRBJ2-3, with D unresolved. V lost 8 bases and J lost 6, with 12 bases in between. The CDR3 sequence is 11 residues long. In germline, CDR1 is SQVTM, CDR2 ANQGSEA. The CDR3 reads CSTAIPDTQYF. The CDR3 DNA reads TGCAGCACCGCTATCCCCGATACGCAGTATTTT.

V usage is TRBV5-1 and J usage is TRBJ1-1; possible D gene TRBD1, 5 bases. The CDR3 is made up of 13 amino acids. V was pared by 4 bases and J by 4 bases, with 11 bases between. Germline-derived CDR1 and CDR2 are SGHRS and YFSETQ. Here the CDR3 DNA reads TGCGCCAGCAGCATCGACAGAAGCACTGAAGCTTTCTTT. This translates into CASSIDRSTEAFF.

This chain uses TRBV30 with TRBJ2-3; 9 bases are a match to TRBD2. V shed 3 bases and J 0 bases; nucleotides not matched to a gene: 22. Germline CDR1 and CDR2: GTSNPN and SVGIG (reference sequence). This CDR3 is built from 21 residues. The CDR3 region is CAWSDTGAGGIRPPSTDTQYF. The DNA of the CDR3 is TGTGCCTGGAGCGACACGGGGGCGGGGGGGATCCGCCCCCCTAGCACAGATACGCAGTATTTT. Full variable domain (outside the CDR3, taken from reference TRBV30 and TRBJ2-3): SQTIHQWPATLVQPVGSPLSLECTVEGTSNPNLYWYRQAAGRGLQLLFYSVGIGQISSEVPQNLSASRPQDRQFILSSKKLLLSDSGFYLCAWSDTGAGGIRPPSTDTQYFGPGTRLTVL.

The chain is built from TRBV28 and TRBJ2-5; 10 bases are a match to TRBD2. V shed 3 bases, J shed 0 bases, and the junction held 10 bases outside the gene matches. The CDR3 is made up of 18 amino acids. Looked up from germline, CDR1 is MDHEN and CDR2 is SYDVKM. CDR3 protein: CASSFLAGVIGYQETQYF. The CDR3 coding sequence is TGTGCCAGCAGTTTCCTAGCGGGAGTAATAGGGTACCAAGAGACCCAGTACTTC.

This clone showed up just a few times. The genes are TRBV7-9 and TRBJ2-3, with D perhaps matching TRBD2 (6 bases). Per germline, CDR1 SEHNR and CDR2 FQNEAQ (reference sequence). This CDR3 contains 13 residues. V dropped 4 bases and J dropped 8 bases, with 13 bases sitting between them. The CDR3 region is CASSSGGTATQYF. DNA of the CDR3: TGTGCCAGCAGCTCAGGAGGGACGGCTACGCAGTATTTT.

V gene TRBV28 combines with J gene TRBJ2-7; D unresolved. CDR1 and CDR2 from the germline V gene are MDHEN and SYDVKM. Trimming cost V 3 bases and J 0 bases, with 12 bases left between them. The CDR3 covers 15 residues. In nucleotides, the CDR3 is TGTGCCAGCAGTTTTCACAGTTCCCGCTCCTACGAGCAGTACTTC. Amino acid sequence: CASSFHSSRSYEQYF.

This clone was seen a single time. Here the CDR3 DNA reads TGTGCCAGCAGCTCTGACACCCTAATAACCTCCTACGAGCAGTACTTC. Its protein is CASSSDTLITSYEQYF. The V gene is TRBV7-9, the J gene TRBJ2-7; no firm D call. This CDR3 contains 16 residues. Germline V gene sequence: CDR1 SEHNR, CDR2 FQNEAQ (reference sequence). The V and J ends lost 4 bases and 0 bases respectively, with 16 bases between them.

The rearrangement links TRBV7-2 to TRBJ2-7; no firm D call. The CDR3 has 14 residues. CDR1 SGHTA and CDR2 FQGNSA come from the germline V gene. V lost 4 bases and J 0 bases, leaving 10 bases between the germline ends. In nucleotides, the CDR3 is TGTGCCAGCAGCTCTAGTACCGTCTCCTACGAGCAGTACTTC. Protein sequence: CASSSSTVSYEQYF.

The rearrangement links TRBV7-3 to TRBJ2-2; TRBD1 matches at 11 bases. Germline V gives CDR1 SGHTA, CDR2 FQGTGA. Trimming took 4 bases from V and 6 from J; bases not matched to a gene: 4. There are 15 residues in the CDR3. The CDR3 nucleotides are TGTGCCAGCAGCTCCCCGGGACAGGGGGCCGGGGAGCTGTTTTTT. Translated: CASSSPGQGAGELFF.

The chain carries TRBV7-9 and TRBJ2-3; the match to TRBD2 covers 13 bases. Unmatched junction bases numbered 6, after V lost 7 bases and J lost 5 bases. CDR1 SEHNR and CDR2 FQNEAQ come from the germline V gene (reference sequence). This CDR3 region has 15 residues. CDR3 in DNA: TGTGCCAGCAACCTGGGACTAGCGGGGTTAGATACGCAGTATTTT. It codes for CASNLGLAGLDTQYF.

The chain recombines TRBV5-1 with TRBJ1-2; 8 bases map to TRBD1. The length of the CDR3 is 14 residues. Trimming cost V 7 bases and J 2 bases; bases outside gene matches: 7. The germline V gene has CDR1 SGHRS and CDR2 YFSETQ. The CDR3 DNA reads as TGCGCCAGCGCAACAGGGGGAGAAAACTATGGCTACACCTTC. Protein product: CASATGGENYGYTF.

This clone turned up a few times. V gene TRBV4-2 combines with J gene TRBJ1-3; possibly TRBD1 for D (5 bases). Germline loops: CDR1 LGHNA, CDR2 YNFKEQ. The CDR3 runs to 15 residues. The germline V and J ends were trimmed by 3 bases and 0 bases, with 9 bases remaining between them. CDR3 coding DNA: TGTGCCAGCAGCCAGACAGACCACTCTGGAAACACCATATATTTT. This codes for CASSQTDHSGNTIYF.

This clone was recorded only once. The chain recombines TRBV7-9 with TRBJ2-7; 11 nucleotides agree with TRBD2. The CDR3 loop spans 19 amino acids. Germline V gene sequence: CDR1 SEHNR, CDR2 FQNEAQ (reference sequence). V shed 7 bases, J shed 0 bases, and the junction held 17 bases outside the gene matches. For the CDR3, the DNA is TGTGCCAGCAACCAAGGTTCAGGGCTAGCGGGAGGAAGCTCCTACGAGCAGTACTTC. Its translation: CASNQGSGLAGGSSYEQYF.

The gene calls are TRBV7-2 and TRBJ2-5; TRBD2 matches at 9 bases. Germline loops: CDR1 SGHTA, CDR2 FQGNSA. This CDR3 has 15 residues. Trimming at V came to 5 bases and at J to 6 bases, leaving 10 bases not matched to a gene. The DNA of the CDR3 is TGTGCCAGCAGCCCAGAGATCAGCGGGAGGAAGACCCAGTACTTC. Protein product: CASSPEISGRKTQYF. The variable domain in full, with the rest retrieved from reference TRBV7-2 and TRBJ2-5, is GAGVSQSPSNKVTEKGKDVELRCDPISGHTALYWYRQSLGQGLEFLIYFQGNSAPDKSGLPSDRFSAERTGGSVSTLTIQRTQQEDSAVYLCASSPEISGRKTQYFGPGTRLLVL.

This clone was recorded only once. This chain joins TRBV9 and TRBJ2-7, with 11 nucleotides matching TRBD1. Germline V lookup: CDR1 SGDLS, CDR2 YYNGEE. This CDR3 is 16 amino acids long. With V trimmed by 0 bases and J by 2 bases, 4 bases remained unmatched. Here the CDR3 DNA reads TGTGCCAGCAGCGTAGGGGGACAGGGGGTCCCCTACGAGCAGTACTTC. Translated, it gives CASSVGGQGVPYEQYF.

This chain connects TRBV6-5 to TRBJ1-1, with D possibly matching TRBD1 (5 bases). V was clipped by 2 bases and J by 3 bases, with 13 bases between them. CDR3 length: 15 residues. Germline V gives CDR1 MNHEY, CDR2 SVGAGI. CDR3 nucleotides: TGTGCCAGCAGTTACATGGGGGGGGTTGACACTGAAGCTTTCTTT. It is translated as CASSYMGGVDTEAFF.

The chain joins TRBV19 to TRBJ2-5, with a possible D match to TRBD1 (6 bases). The CDR3 consists of 14 residues. The V and J ends lost 8 bases and 2 bases respectively, with 15 bases between them. Germline CDR1 LNHDA, CDR2 SQIVND (reference sequence). CDR3 region: CASSKADRQETQYF. The CDR3 nucleotides are TGTGCCAGTTCCAAGGCGGACAGACAAGAGACCCAGTACTTC.

V gene TRBV2 combines with J gene TRBJ2-1; 12 positions agree with TRBD2. J lost 4 bases, V lost 7 bases, and 5 bases had no gene match. The CDR3 spans 15 residues. Germline CDR1 SNHLY, CDR2 FYNNEI. CDR3 in amino acids: CASTPGLAGYNEQFF. CDR3 bases: TGTGCCAGCACCCCGGGACTAGCGGGTTACAATGAGCAGTTCTTC.